This TCR beta chain was sequenced during a study of T cells and Merkel cell carcinoma outcomes. Points from the study as a whole: Merkel cell carcinoma outcomes were reportedly predicted by repertoire and T-cell density.

Some clones are missing from TCRdb's copy, which holds only in-frame ones; the method was immunoSEQ multiplex PCR. The sample shows about 1,300 clones, approximately 90% of them seen only once. With regard to this clone: Its antigen is unidentified.

Sequencing input: tumor tissue from Merkel cell carcinoma. The origin of this receptor is a human donor with Merkel cell carcinoma.

The CDR3 reads CASSVAGGTEQFF. As DNA, the CDR3 is TGTGCCAGCAGCGTAGCTGGGGGCACTGAGCAGTTCTTC. This chain connects TRBV9 to TRBJ2-1; a weak D match, TRBD1 (6 bases). V shed 0 bases and J shed 9 bases, with 10 bases lying between them. Germline CDR1 reads SGDLS; CDR2 reads YYNGEE. This CDR3 has 13 residues.